This T cell receptor (beta chain) is from a study of human T cells and chemical hapten exposure. At the level of the study: Patch testing was performed with 0.01% DPC on the upper back, with reading at 6 days. From small differences in pooled library volume came most of the variation in per-sample TCR yields.

TCRdb re-called the RACE reads through MiXCR, storing one row per CDR3 protein. The sample includes around 82,000 distinct CDR3 sequences, 6.6% of them seen just once. Regarding time point: patch test 2, 6 weeks after DPC sensitization. The sample's treatment: therapeutic diphenylcyclopropenone sensitization with weekly scalp DPC. This clonotype appeared many times. As yet, its antigen is unknown. Trimming removed 4 bases at V and 5 bases at J, with 20 bases between. The CDR3 spans 15 residues. Per the germline V gene, CDR1 is GTSNPN and CDR2 is SVGIG (reference sequence). General study results and limits: DPC sensitization left the count of TCRs above 1 in 1000 unchanged.

This TCR was sampled from a woman younger than 45 with alopecia areata. Some clones in this sample may be carry-over from other donors' samples. This material consisted of whole blood, taken in connection with sensitization to the hapten diphenylcyclopropenone (DPC). The chain joins TRBV30 to TRBJ2-5; a possible D gene is TRBD2 (7 bases). This CDR3 is CAWTPLGGAGETQYF. The CDR3 region has the DNA TGTGCCTGGACCCCATTAGGGGGGGCCGGGGAGACCCAGTACTTC. The entire variable domain, with the rest obtained from reference TRBV30 and TRBJ2-5, is as follows: SQTIHQWPATLVQPVGSPLSLECTVEGTSNPNLYWYRQAAGRGLQLLFYSVGIGQISSEVPQNLSASRPQDRQFILSSKKLLLSDSGFYLCAWTPLGGAGETQYFGPGTRLLVL.